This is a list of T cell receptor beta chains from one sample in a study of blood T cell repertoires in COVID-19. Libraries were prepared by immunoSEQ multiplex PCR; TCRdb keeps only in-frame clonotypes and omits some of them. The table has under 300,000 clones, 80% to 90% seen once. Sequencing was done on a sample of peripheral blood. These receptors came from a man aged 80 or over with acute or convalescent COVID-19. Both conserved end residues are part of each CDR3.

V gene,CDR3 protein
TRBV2,CASSTGDQPQHF
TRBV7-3,CASSSVPGLAGGPYNEQFF
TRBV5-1,CASSLTAGTYEQYF
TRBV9,CASAPSTGVYEQYF
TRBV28,CASSLQVTTGAFF
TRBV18,CASSPGMGSGTDTQYF
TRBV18,CASSPATGGASTEAFF
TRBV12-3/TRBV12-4,CASRRDSSYEQYF
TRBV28,CASTLSGPLHF
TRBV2,CASSAGPTVYNEQFF
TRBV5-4,CASSQIGGVGEAFF
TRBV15,CATSEGQGNTEAFF
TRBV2,CASSVGLDRYNEQFF
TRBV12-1,CASSLPTPGEQYF
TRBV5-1,CASSLALAGTSGLYEQYF
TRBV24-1,CATSDFTGSYTF
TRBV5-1,CASSLGTGAYNEQFF
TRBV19,CASSPRDRGLYEQYF
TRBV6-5,CASSYSSEQFF
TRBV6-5,CASRPNRGANEKLFF
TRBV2,CASSDWEGFEAFF
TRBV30,CALQRMNTEAFF
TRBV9,CASTRDRNNSPLHF
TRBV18,CASSPQDQGASRNTIYF
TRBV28,CASSTPSGPFPGELFF
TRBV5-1,CASSTTSGRALGLETQYF
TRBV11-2,CASSLVGGTDTQYF
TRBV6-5,CASRYRDRGLETQYF
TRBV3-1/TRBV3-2,CASSHRGAANYGYTF
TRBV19,CASSIEGRKRRNQPQHF
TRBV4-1,CASSLGVGTGRNQPQHF
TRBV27,CASSVHRGREEKLFF
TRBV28,CASSGASGSLEQYF